What follows are 21 T cell receptor beta chains derived from one specimen sequenced in a study of shared clonotypes between healthy human individuals (dated by TCRdb to 2019 to 2021). Receptor libraries were prepared by the immunoSEQ multiplex PCR assay. TCRdb provides this immuneACCESS table in a form limited to in-frame rearrangements. Some clones are lacking; in checked studies, under half of them reflect an unresolved V gene, and why the rest are absent is not known. This sample comprises about 2.4 million clones, roughly 93% of them detected only once. The ten top clones hold about 0.38% of the sample. Sequenced material: naive CD4+ T cells from PBMCs. The meaning of the sample's cell subset or site label: CD45RA+ positively selected. The receptors shown here come from a man between 18 and 29 years old in good health. Some clones in this sample may be carry-over from other donors' samples.

The chain uses TRBV21-1 and TRBJ2-6; TRBD1 reflects the table's D call only, with no check against the DNA. TRBV21-1 is described as a pseudogene. The CDR3 sequence is 19 residues long. CDR3 sequence reads: CASSKAQGGAPSRANVLTF. The CDR3, as DNA: TGTGCCAGCAGCAAAGCACAGGGTGGGGCTCCCTCTAGAGCCAACGTCCTGACTTTC.

The chain combines TRBV18 with TRBJ2-1; D gene uncertain. The length of the CDR3 is 14 residues. The ends were cut back, 2 bases at V and 3 bases at J, with 8 bases in the middle. Germline values: CDR1 KGHSH, CDR2 LQKENI. CDR3 amino acids: CASSPAGDYNEQFF. CDR3 nucleotide sequence: TGTGCCAGCTCACCAGCCGGCGACTACAATGAGCAGTTCTTC.

This chain connects TRBV11-2 to TRBJ1-3; tentatively, D is TRBD1 (6 bases). V was pared by 5 bases and J by 4 bases, with 18 bases between. The CDR3 is 16 residues long. Germline V gene sequence: CDR1 SGHAT, CDR2 FQNNGV. The CDR3 nucleotides read TGTGCCAGCAGCCGGCTCGGGGGCGGAGGAGGAAACACCATATATTTT. It specifies CASSRLGGGGGNTIYF.

This chain uses TRBV6-1 with TRBJ2-3; 7 bases are a match to TRBD1. Per the germline V gene, CDR1 is MNHNS and CDR2 is SASEGT. The CDR3 extends over 14 amino acids. Trimming at V came to 3 bases and at J to 8 bases, leaving 8 bases not matched to a gene. CDR3 amino acids: CASSDWTGRGTQYF. The CDR3 nucleotides are TGTGCCAGCAGTGACTGGACAGGACGAGGTACGCAGTATTTT.

This clone appeared a single time. The CDR3 is CASSGETGTNNEKLFF. In DNA, the CDR3 is TGTGCCAGCTCAGGAGAAACAGGGACAAATAATGAAAAACTGTTTTTT. The V gene is TRBV18, the J gene TRBJ1-4, with a possible D match to TRBD1 (6 bases). The CDR3 totals 16 residues. V lost 5 bases, J lost 4 bases, and 17 bases lay in between. The germline gives CDR1 KGHSH, CDR2 LQKENI.

This clone was found once. The chain combines TRBV12-5 with TRBJ2-5; D is perhaps TRBD1 (7 bases). V lost 0 bases, J lost 4 bases, and 12 bases lay in between. CDR1 and CDR2 from the germline V gene are LGHNT and FRNRAP. The CDR3 extends over 15 amino acids. The CDR3 sequence: CASGLVWQGGETQYF. The CDR3 bases are TGTGCTAGTGGTTTGGTATGGCAGGGGGGAGAGACCCAGTACTTC.

Of note for this clone: This sample also contains other DNA sequences that code for the same CDR3. The chain couples TRBV28 to TRBJ1-5, with D tentatively TRBD1 (5 bases). Germline CDR1 MDHEN, CDR2 SYDVKM. This CDR3 contains 14 residues. V lost 3 bases and J lost 4, with 10 bases in between. The CDR3 DNA sequence: TGTGCCAGCAGTTTCGGGGGTAGTAATCAGCCCCAGCATTTT. Residues: CASSFGGSNQPQHF.

J is TRBJ2-7 and V is TRBV28; the D is unclear. In germline, CDR1 is MDHEN, CDR2 SYDVKM. V lost 0 bases, J lost 4 bases, and 7 bases lay in between. The CDR3 loop spans 13 amino acids. Here the CDR3 DNA reads TGTGCCAGCAGTTTATGGAGTGGGTACGAGCAGTACTTC. It is translated as CASSLWSGYEQYF.

The chain couples TRBV11-3 to TRBJ2-1; D possibly corresponds to TRBD2 (5 bases). Germline CDR1 SGHNT, CDR2 YENEEA. The CDR3 extends over 16 amino acids. Trimming took 1 base from V and 4 from J, leaving 14 bases between them. CDR3 in DNA: TGTGCCAGCAGCTTAGTGACGGCGGGCGGTTACAATGAGCAGTTCTTC. Residues: CASSLVTAGGYNEQFF. Full variable domain (remainder filled in from reference TRBV11-3 and TRBJ2-1): EAGVVQSPRYKIIEKKQPVAFWCNPISGHNTLYWYLQNLGQGPELLIRYENEEAVDDSQLPKDRFSAERLKGVDSTLKIQPAELGDSAVYLCASSLVTAGGYNEQFFGPGTRLTVL.

This chain links TRBV21-1 with TRBJ1-1. TRBV21-1 is reported as a pseudogene. The CDR3 covers 14 residues. CDR3 in DNA: TGTGCCAGCAGCAAAGACCCCGGATACACTGAAGCTTTCTTT. It specifies CASSKDPGYTEAFF.

The chain couples TRBV6-1 to TRBJ1-3; D is uncertain. Germline CDR1 is MNHNS and CDR2 is SASEGT. CDR3 length equals 17 residues. Trimming took off 2 bases at V and 3 bases at J, with 17 bases between the two ends. The CDR3 sequence: CASSEISPDLLGNTIYF. For the CDR3, the DNA is TGTGCCAGCAGTGAAATATCTCCTGACCTACTTGGAAACACCATATATTTT.

The chain uses TRBV5-1 and TRBJ1-2; no clear D gene. Germline loops: CDR1 SGHRS, CDR2 YFSETQ. There are 14 residues in the CDR3. Trimming took off 0 bases at V and 1 base at J, with 7 bases between the two ends. CDR3 residues: CASSLGPLNYGYTF. CDR3 in DNA: TGCGCCAGCAGCTTGGGGCCGCTTAACTATGGCTACACCTTC. Filled out from reference TRBV5-1 and TRBJ1-2, the complete variable domain reads KAGVTQTPRYLIKTRGQQVTLSCSPISGHRSVSWYQQTPGQGLQFLFEYFSETQRNKGNFPGRFSGRQFSNSRSEMNVSTLELGDSALYLCASSLGPLNYGYTFGSGTRLTVV.

This chain connects TRBV28 to TRBJ1-1; 7 bases match TRBD1. The CDR3 has 13 residues. With V trimmed by 8 bases and J by 2 bases, 5 bases remained unmatched. Germline V gene sequence: CDR1 MDHEN, CDR2 SYDVKM. The CDR3: CASRDRTNTEAFF. In DNA, the CDR3 is TGTGCCAGCCGGGACAGAACTAACACTGAAGCTTTCTTT.

This chain connects TRBV30 to TRBJ1-1; D gene ambiguous. V dropped 2 bases and J dropped 2 bases, with 9 bases sitting between them. CDR3 size: 13 residues. Per germline, CDR1 GTSNPN and CDR2 SVGIG (reference sequence). CDR3: CAWSNQPNTEAFF. The CDR3 coding sequence is TGTGCCTGGAGTAACCAGCCTAACACTGAAGCTTTCTTT.

The rearrangement links TRBV7-2 to TRBJ2-3, with 12 bases fitting TRBD2. CDR3 length equals 15 residues. The ends lost 5 bases at V and 8 bases at J; junction bases unmatched: 8. Germline CDR1 is SGHTA and CDR2 is FQGNSA. The CDR3 nucleotides are TGTGCCAGCAGCCCGCTAGCGGGAGGGACTGGTACGCAGTATTTT. It is translated as CASSPLAGGTGTQYF.

Remarks on this clone: Other DNA sequences in the sample encode the same CDR3. V gene TRBV5-4 combines with J gene TRBJ2-7; 7 bases map to TRBD1. The V segment lost 2 bases and the J segment 2 bases; nucleotides outside the gene matches: 7. This CDR3 is 15 amino acids long. Germline-derived CDR1 and CDR2 are SGHNT and YYREEE (reference sequence). Here the CDR3 reads CASSLGQASPYEQYF. The CDR3 DNA sequence: TGTGCCAGCAGCTTAGGACAGGCCTCTCCCTACGAGCAGTACTTC.

This rearrangement joins TRBV10-3 to TRBJ1-2, with 10 bases matching TRBD1. The CDR3 is made up of 14 amino acids. CDR1 is ENHRY and CDR2 is SYGVKD in the germline V gene. The ends lost 8 bases at V and 3 bases at J; junction bases unmatched: 6. CDR3 protein: CAIADRGLDYGYTF. Written as DNA, the CDR3 is TGTGCCATCGCCGACAGGGGGCTGGACTATGGCTACACCTTC.

The chain has TRBV6-5 and TRBJ1-1, with D unclear. Trimming took 2 bases from V and 4 from J, leaving 5 bases between them. CDR3 length: 12 residues. CDR1 and CDR2 from the germline V gene are MNHEY and SVGAGI. CDR3 nucleotides: TGTGCCAGCAGTTACGGGGTCACTGAAGCTTTCTTT. Protein: CASSYGVTEAFF.

V is TRBV7-3 and J is TRBJ2-7; TRBD1 is a possible D gene (6 bases). V lost 6 bases and J 4 bases, leaving 16 bases between the germline ends. CDR1 and CDR2 (germline): SGHTA, FQGTGA. CDR3 length: 14 amino acids. CDR3 amino acids: CASSPGAGEYEQYF. In nucleotides, the CDR3 is TGTGCCAGCAGTCCTGGGGCAGGGGAATACGAGCAGTACTTC.

This rearrangement joins TRBV30 to TRBJ2-3; 9 bases line up with TRBD2. V was pared by 3 bases and J by 8 bases, with 18 bases of the junction left unmatched. CDR3 size: 17 residues. Germline lookup yields CDR1 GTSNPN and CDR2 SVGIG (reference sequence). The CDR3: CAWRGSGLAGPSGTQYF. The DNA of the CDR3 is TGTGCCTGGAGGGGGTCGGGGCTAGCGGGACCATCAGGTACGCAGTATTTT.

This chain connects TRBV5-1 to TRBJ2-3, with D perhaps TRBD2 (6 bases). The CDR3 is made up of 19 amino acids. Deletions cut 3 bases from V and 0 bases from J, with 23 bases between. Germline CDR1 is SGHRS and CDR2 is YFSETQ. CDR3 sequence reads: CASSSSPAGHPRSTDTQYF. CDR3 sequence (DNA): TGCGCCAGCAGCTCCTCCCCAGCGGGCCACCCTCGTAGCACAGATACGCAGTATTTT.